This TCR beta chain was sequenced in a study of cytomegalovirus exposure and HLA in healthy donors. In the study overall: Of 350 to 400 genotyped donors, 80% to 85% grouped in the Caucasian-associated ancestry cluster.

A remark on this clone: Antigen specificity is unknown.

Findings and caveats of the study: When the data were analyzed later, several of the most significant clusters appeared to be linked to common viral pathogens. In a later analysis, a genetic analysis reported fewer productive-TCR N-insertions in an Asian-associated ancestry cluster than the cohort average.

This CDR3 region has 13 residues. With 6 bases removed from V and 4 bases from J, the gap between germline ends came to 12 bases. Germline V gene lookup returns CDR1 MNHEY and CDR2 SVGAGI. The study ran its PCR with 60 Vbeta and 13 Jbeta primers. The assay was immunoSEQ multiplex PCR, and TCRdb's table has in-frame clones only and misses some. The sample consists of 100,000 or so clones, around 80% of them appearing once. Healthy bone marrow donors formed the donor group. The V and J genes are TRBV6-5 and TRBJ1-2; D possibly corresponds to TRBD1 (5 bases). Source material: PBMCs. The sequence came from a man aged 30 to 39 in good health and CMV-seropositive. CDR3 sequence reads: CASSQTAIYGYTF. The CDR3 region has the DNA TGTGCCAGCAGCCAGACAGCGATCTATGGCTACACCTTC.